A selection of T cell receptor beta chains follows, all from one sample in a study of tumor-infiltrating lymphocytes in primary liver carcinoma. TCRdb itself ran the multiplex PCR reads through MiXCR, one entry per CDR3 protein. The table includes fewer than 250,000 distinct CDR3 sequences, 65% detected once. Sequencing was performed on peripheral blood. All receptors come from a woman aged 55-69 years with primary liver carcinoma and hepatitis B virus infection. The CDR3 runs from the conserved cysteine through the conserved F or W.

TRBJ2-4 | TRBV5-5 | CASSSGQIMVAKNIQYF
TRBJ1-1 | TRBV14 | CASSQFTGAEAFF
TRBJ1-1 | TRBV28 | CANSFAGKGTEAFF
TRBJ2-3 | TRBV12-3/TRBV12-4 | CASSSSGSTIDTQYF
TRBJ2-5 | TRBV5-4 | CASSLARSYQETQYF
TRBJ2-3 | TRBV11-2 | CASSLDREIDTRYF
TRBJ2-3 | TRBV11-2 | CASIRDGYTDTKYF
TRBJ2-5 | TRBV10-2 | CASTTEWEGRETQYF
TRBJ2-6 | TRBV11-1 | CASNFKDRFSGANVLTF
TRBJ2-2 | TRBV7-9 | CAGRRETSGSTTGELFF
TRBJ2-3 | TRBV11-1 | CASSFGSTDTQYF
TRBJ2-1 | TRBV7-8 | CASSLQTSGRLNEQFF
TRBJ2-5 | TRBV29-1 | CSVSGQAQETQYF
TRBJ2-5 | TRBV11-2 | CPSSRVEGTWETQYF
TRBJ1-5 | TRBV28 | CASSFGGINQPQHF
TRBJ2-1 | TRBV12-3/TRBV12-4 | CASSPTRLAGNEQFF
TRBJ2-7 | TRBV11-2 | CASSLGAGGGYEQYF
TRBJ1-5 | TRBV5-5 | CASGTGTGNQPQHF
TRBJ1-1 | TRBV5-8 | CASSIPGANTEAFF
TRBJ2-3 | TRBV11-2 | CASSSGLAGHTDTQYF
TRBJ2-1 | TRBV2 | CASSVDRGYNEQFF
TRBJ2-1 | TRBV14 | CASSLGLATPYNEQFF
TRBJ2-1 | TRBV28 | CASSPRAGGGFYNEQFF
TRBJ2-5 | TRBV11-2 | CASSQGVGQETQYF
TRBJ1-5 | TRBV5-1 | CASSTLGGQNQPQHF
TRBJ2-1 | TRBV5-6 | CASSLVGEQFF
TRBJ2-7 | TRBV29-1 | CSVVKRVAPYEQYF
TRBJ2-7 | TRBV6-5 | CASSYAGGIYEQYF
TRBJ2-7 | TRBV4-2 | CASSQDLGSRDLRYEQYF
TRBJ2-2 | TRBV11-3 | CASSLAGGTGELFF
TRBJ2-1 | TRBV11-2 | CTSSLGRVADNEQFF
TRBJ1-4 | TRBV12-3/TRBV12-4 | CASSSGEVNEKLFF
TRBJ1-5 | TRBV7-8 | CASSPYSQGGNQPPHF
TRBJ2-1 | TRBV6-6 | CASSRLAESYNEQFF
TRBJ2-2 | TRBV5-4 | CASSLMSRIHWELFF
TRBJ2-1 | TRBV11-3 | CASSFDPRTVFNEKFF
TRBJ2-5 | TRBV5-1 | CASSRGESQETQYF
TRBJ2-1 | TRBV5-1 | CASSSGPRGREQFF
TRBJ1-6 | TRBV11-2 | CASSPRRATNLSPLRF
TRBJ1-2 | TRBV6-5 | CASSRQGGWDYGYTF
TRBJ2-2 | TRBV11-1 | CASSPRGLRASTGELFF